The entry below gives a single TCR beta chain sequence along with its context. The antigen is unknown. Reverse transcription of about 0.45 to 1 ug RNA was performed with random hexamers. Across 54 Vbeta and 13 Jbeta, TCR beta CDR3 was amplified with immunoSEQ multiplex PCR. TCRdb processed the immunoSEQ multiplex PCR reads anew with MiXCR; each CDR3 protein has one entry. The sample yields 150,000 to 200,000 distinct CDR3 sequences, 90% to 96% seen once. The ends lost 6 bases at V and 5 bases at J; junction bases unmatched: 4. Germline V CDR1 and CDR2: DFQATT, SNEGSKA (reference sequence). The CDR3 totals 14 residues. This sample is drawn from a study of CD8 T cells in Susac syndrome. General study results and limits: It was acknowledged in the study that the number of individuals who were included in its TCR sequencing and HLA analysis was relatively small.

Sequencing was performed on CD4+ T cells from PBMCs. The chain uses TRBV20-1 and TRBJ2-2; 12 nucleotides match TRBD1. The receptor's source is a human donor with Susac syndrome. The CDR3 coding sequence is TGCAGTGCGGGACAGGGGGCTGGAACCGGGGAGCTGTTTTTT. As protein: CSAGQGAGTGELFF.